The subject of this entry is one T cell receptor (beta chain). The data were taken from a study of T cell clonotyping in hematopoietic cell transplantation. Repertoires were generated with immunoSEQ multiplex PCR, while TCRdb's copy carries only in-frame clones and drops some. The sample records roughly 37,000 clones, 88% being singletons. Trimming took 1 base from V and 0 from J, leaving 4 bases between them. Per germline, CDR1 LNHDA and CDR2 SQIVND (reference sequence). The CDR3 spans 14 residues. The sequence was collected from a woman aged 40-49 years in good health. Some clones in this sample may be carry-over from other donors' samples. The chain couples TRBV19 to TRBJ1-3, with unresolved D. Sequenced material: peripheral blood mononuclear cells. In DNA, the CDR3 is TGTGCCAGTAGTATAGCGGGCTCTGGAAACACCATATATTTT. As protein: CASSIAGSGNTIYF. The complete variable domain, with remaining parts taken from reference TRBV19 and TRBJ1-3, reads DGGITQSPKYLFRKEGQNVTLSCEQNLNHDAMYWYRQDPGQGLRLIYYSQIVNDFQKGDIAEGYSVSREKKESFPLTVTSAQKNPTAFYLCASSIAGSGNTIYFGEGSWLTVV.